The source of this T cell receptor beta chain is a study of T-cell memory formation after mild COVID-19. Study-wide context: TCR clusters showed largely donor specificity.

TCRdb passed the 5' RACE reads through MiXCR, listing each CDR3 protein once. The sample holds about 310,000 distinct CDR3 sequences; around a sixth are singletons and the top ten take around a fifth. CDR1 and CDR2 (germline): DFQATT, SNEGSKA (reference sequence). The CDR3 length is 13 residues. Trimming cost V 8 bases and J 4 bases, with 17 bases left between them. The V gene is TRBV20-1, the J gene TRBJ1-2; D might be TRBD1 (5 bases). The sequence was obtained from a man younger than 35 who had mild COVID-19 (a few samples of this study predate the infection). Cell type and time point are not known. Sequencing was performed on PBMCs or a T cell subset sorted from them (not recorded which). CDR3 protein: CSPARGAGYGYTF. CDR3 nucleotide sequence: TGCAGTCCTGCCCGGGGCGCTGGCTATGGCTACACCTTC.